The sequence of this TCR beta chain was determined in a study of blood T cells in healthy people across ages. Study-level information: Template-switching capture recovered about one barcoded beta molecule per two T cells.

The CDR3 totals 15 residues. In germline, CDR1 is LGHNA, CDR2 YSLEER. Whole-study findings and limits: The long-lived group displayed more naive CD4+ cells, plus higher diversity, than the aged donors did.

Concerning this clonotype: The antigen remains undetermined. Relative to the germline gene, one junction end is altered; a read error may explain this.

The second PCR ran about 6 to 11 cycles with a sample-barcoded 5' primer and J-beta primers. Tags on each cDNA molecule came from a template-switch adaptor with 12 random nucleotides. In TCRdb, the 5' RACE reads were re-called with MiXCR into one record per CDR3 protein. The table lists roughly 800,000 distinct CDR3 sequences, around 25% of them singletons. These data were also filed under a second study, of T cells of mothers and their children.

This chain links TRBV4-3 with TRBJ2-1, with D perhaps matching TRBD2 (5 bases). The origin of this receptor is a boy aged 5-17 years in good health. Sequenced: blood. Here the CDR3 reads CASSQDGVGYNEQLF. DNA of the CDR3: TGCGCCAGCAGCCAAGACGGGGTAGGGTACAATGAGCAGCTCTTC.